Below are 8 T cell receptor beta chains sequenced from a single sample in a study of blood T cell repertoires in COVID-19. Only in-frame clones appear in the TCRdb table, and some are missing; sequencing was by immunoSEQ multiplex PCR. Of 120,000 or so clones detected, 85% appear once; the ten largest clones hold over 25%. Sequenced: peripheral blood. These receptors were taken from a woman aged 80 or over with acute or convalescent COVID-19.

This chain joins TRBV7-2 and TRBJ1-5, with 9 bases aligning to TRBD1. Germline V CDR1 and CDR2: SGHTA, FQGNSA. Germline trimming cut 5 bases from V and 5 bases from J; bases unmatched to any gene: 10. The CDR3 length is 16 residues. CDR3 sequence: CASSLGQGQGYQPQHF. Written as DNA, the CDR3 is TGTGCCAGCAGCCTTGGACAGGGACAGGGTTATCAGCCCCAGCATTTT. The entire variable domain, with the rest obtained from reference TRBV7-2 and TRBJ1-5, is as follows: GAGVSQSPSNKVTEKGKDVELRCDPISGHTALYWYRQSLGQGLEFLIYFQGNSAPDKSGLPSDRFSAERTGGSVSTLTIQRTQQEDSAVYLCASSLGQGQGYQPQHFGDGTRLSIL.

The rearrangement joins TRBV5-1 to TRBJ2-3, with 8 bases aligning to TRBD1. CDR3 size: 13 residues. CDR1 is SGHRS, CDR2 YFSETQ, per germline. V lost 9 bases, J lost 5 bases, and 8 bases stayed unmatched. As DNA, the CDR3 is TGCGCCACGGGCCAGGGGGCGCAAGATACGCAGTATTTT. Its protein is CATGQGAQDTQYF.

Only one count was recorded for this clone. This rearrangement joins TRBV3-1 (or the pseudogene TRBV3-2) to TRBJ2-2; 9 positions match TRBD2. The ends lost 8 bases at V and 5 bases at J; junction bases unmatched: 6. The germline CDR1 and CDR2 sequences are LGHDT and YNNKEL (reference sequence). This CDR3 comprises 14 residues. The CDR3 nucleotides read TGTGCCAGCCGCGGGGGGGCGGGGACCGGGGAGCTGTTTTTT. Encoded protein: CASRGGAGTGELFF.

This clone came up a few times. The V call is TRBV5-1, the J call TRBJ2-7; D perhaps matches TRBD1 (7 bases). This CDR3 has 14 amino acids. V lost 4 bases, J lost 3 bases, and 14 bases lay in between. CDR1 SGHRS and CDR2 YFSETQ come from the germline V gene. CDR3 residues: CASSRGTEGYEQYV. The CDR3, as DNA: TGCGCCAGCAGCCGCGGGACAGAGGGCTACGAGCAGTACGTC.

The gene calls are TRBV2 and TRBJ2-5; 10 nucleotides line up with TRBD2. From germline, CDR1 is SNHLY and CDR2 FYNNEI. There are 16 residues in the CDR3. The ends lost 5 bases at V and 5 bases at J; junction bases unmatched: 11. CDR3 bases: TGTGCCAGCAGTCGAATCCTAGCGGGGGCAGGGGAGACCCAGTACTTC. Amino acid sequence: CASSRILAGAGETQYF. Full variable domain (missing parts from reference TRBV2 and TRBJ2-5): EPEVTQTPSHQVTQMGQEVILRCVPISNHLYFYWYRQILGQKVEFLVSFYNNEISEKSEIFDDQFSVERPDGSNFTLKIRSTKLEDSAMYFCASSRILAGAGETQYFGPGTRLLVL.

This sequence joins TRBV12-3 or TRBV12-4 and TRBJ2-1; D may be TRBD2 (5 bases). V was cut by 7 bases and J by 7 bases, with 8 bases left in between. The CDR3 consists of 11 residues. The CDR3 is CASTRRNEQFF. The CDR3 nucleotides read TGTGCCAGCACCCGGAGGAATGAGCAGTTCTTC.

V is TRBV4-1 and J is TRBJ1-2, with D possibly being TRBD1 (5 bases). Germline V lookup: CDR1 MGHRA, CDR2 YSYEKL. With 0 bases removed from V and 8 bases from J, the gap between germline ends came to 19 bases. This CDR3 has 16 amino acids. The CDR3 here is CASSQDPGGTTGGYTF. CDR3 sequence (DNA): TGCGCCAGCAGCCAAGATCCGGGGGGGACTACCGGGGGCTACACCTTC.

The genes are TRBV5-1 and TRBJ2-1; D not resolved. The germline CDR1 and CDR2 sequences are SGHRS and YFSETQ. Trimming removed 1 base from V and 7 bases from J, with 18 bases in between. The CDR3 loop spans 16 amino acids. CDR3 residues: CASSLLSPTERNEQFF. The CDR3 nucleotides are TGCGCCAGCAGCTTGTTGAGCCCAACGGAGCGAAATGAGCAGTTCTTC.